The 12 T cell receptor beta chains given below trace back to one sample, sequenced in a study of human T cells and chemical hapten exposure. TCRdb reanalysed the RACE reads using MiXCR and keeps one entry per CDR3 protein. Among 43,000 or so distinct CDR3 sequences listed, over 3.5% were seen once. This sample's time point: healthy volunteer bleed at 2 weeks. Total RNA came from unfractionated whole blood. Sequencing input: whole blood. The source of these receptors is a female donor in good health. Some clones in this sample may be carry-over from other donors' samples.

This clonotype was detected ten times or more. The chain uses TRBV18 and TRBJ1-5; tentative D call: TRBD1 (6 bases). The CDR3 is 14 amino acids. Germline V gene lookup returns CDR1 KGHSH and CDR2 LQKENI. V lost 5 bases and J lost 6, with 14 bases in between. The CDR3 region has the DNA TGTGCCAGCTCAGTTACGGACAGAATTCAGCCCCAGCATTTT. Translation gives CASSVTDRIQPQHF.

Ten or more counts support this clonotype. V is TRBV5-1 and J is TRBJ1-1; 8 bases line up with TRBD1. V shed 2 bases and J 4 bases; nucleotides not matched to a gene: 7. The CDR3 totals 15 residues. Germline CDR1 is SGHRS and CDR2 is YFSETQ. The CDR3 loop reads CASSLSTGEVTEAFF. The CDR3 DNA reads TGCGCCAGCAGCTTATCGACAGGGGAAGTCACTGAAGCTTTCTTT.

This clonotype was counted at least ten times. The gene calls are TRBV5-5 and TRBJ2-1; D possibly corresponds to TRBD1 (5 bases). The V end was cut by 0 bases, the J end by 6 bases, with 10 bases between. The CDR3 runs 14 residues. Per the germline V gene, CDR1 is SGHKS and CDR2 is YYEKEE (reference sequence). The DNA for the CDR3 is TGTGCCAGCAGCTTGGCCAGGGTATCCAATGAGCAGTTCTTC. Its protein product is CASSLARVSNEQFF.

This clonotype has a handful of counts. The rearrangement joins TRBV6-2 or TRBV6-3 to TRBJ1-1; D is unresolved. The CDR3 runs 12 residues. Germline V gives CDR1 MNHEY, CDR2 SVGEGT. V shed 5 bases and J shed 11 bases, with 15 bases lying between them. The CDR3 DNA sequence: TGTGCCAGCAGTCCGCGCGACCGATCCGCTTTCTTT. Protein: CASSPRDRSAFF.

Ten or more counts support this clonotype. This chain joins TRBV6-1 and TRBJ1-1; D call uncertain. CDR1 and CDR2 from the germline V gene are MNHNS and SASEGT. This CDR3 has 13 residues. With 3 bases removed from V and 7 bases from J, the gap between germline ends came to 12 bases. The CDR3: CASSDQAAVEAFF. In nucleotides, the CDR3 is TGTGCCAGCAGTGATCAGGCGGCAGTTGAAGCTTTCTTT.

This clonotype came up many times. The rearrangement joins TRBV14 to TRBJ1-6; D is unclear. Trimming pared 0 bases from V and 10 bases from J, leaving 16 bases between. Germline CDR1 reads SGHDN; CDR2 reads FVKESK. This CDR3 spans 16 amino acids. CDR3 bases: TGTGCCAGCAGCCAAGATTCCCTATTGCCGGGATCACCCCTCCACTTT. Encoded protein: CASSQDSLLPGSPLHF.

This clonotype was found many times. V and J are TRBV3-1 and TRBJ2-5; D remains unclear. Trimming stripped 0 bases from V and 5 bases from J, with 10 bases between. Germline V gene data show CDR1 as LGHDT and CDR2 as YNNKEL (reference sequence). The CDR3 covers 14 residues. The CDR3 sequence is CASSQEVFRETQYF. The CDR3 DNA reads as TGTGCCAGCAGCCAAGAGGTCTTTCGGGAGACCCAGTACTTC.

The table lists this clonotype with a few counts. The genes are TRBV4-2 and TRBJ2-3; D unresolved. The germline V and J ends were trimmed by 1 base and 2 bases, with 7 bases remaining between them. Per germline, CDR1 LGHNA and CDR2 YNFKEQ. The CDR3 totals 14 residues. The CDR3 sequence: CASSQGALTDTQYF. In nucleotides, the CDR3 is TGTGCCAGCAGCCAAGGCGCCCTCACAGATACGCAGTATTTT.

Many counts were recorded for this clonotype. The chain combines TRBV4-3 with TRBJ2-3; no reliable D call. This CDR3 is built from 13 residues. Looked up from germline, CDR1 is LGHNA and CDR2 is YSLEER. Deletions cut 0 bases from V and 3 bases from J, with 4 bases between. The CDR3 loop is CASSQETTDTQYF. The CDR3 coding sequence is TGCGCCAGCAGCCAAGAGACGACAGATACGCAGTATTTT.

This clonotype has more than one count but fewer than ten. The V gene is TRBV29-1, the J gene TRBJ2-7; TRBD1 is a possible D gene (5 bases). Germline lookup yields CDR1 SQVTM and CDR2 ANQGSEA. There are 13 residues in the CDR3. Between the trimmed V and J ends, which lost 4 bases and 5 bases, there was a span of 15 bases. This CDR3 is CSVAPGWAHEQYF. Here the CDR3 DNA reads TGCAGCGTTGCTCCAGGGTGGGCCCACGAGCAGTACTTC.

The chain is built from TRBV3-1 and TRBJ2-3; D possibly corresponds to TRBD1 (6 bases). Trimming pared 1 base from V and 3 bases from J, leaving 17 bases between. The germline CDR1 and CDR2 sequences are LGHDT and YNNKEL (reference sequence). CDR3 length equals 17 residues. CDR3 loop: CASSQGQVGAVTDTQYF. In DNA, the CDR3 is TGTGCCAGCAGCCAAGGTCAAGTGGGGGCTGTTACAGATACGCAGTATTTT.

This clonotype appeared many times. The chain carries TRBV15 and TRBJ2-1, with D possibly TRBD2 on 6 matching bases. V gave up 3 bases and J gave up 7 bases, with 13 bases separating them. This CDR3 comprises 14 residues. The V gene's germline CDR1 is LNHNV and CDR2 YYDKDF (reference sequence). The CDR3 sequence: CATSSPSRGNEQFF. The CDR3 coding sequence is TGTGCCACCAGCAGCCCGTCCCGGGGGAATGAGCAGTTCTTC. The full variable domain, rest sourced from reference TRBV15 and TRBJ2-1, is DAMVIQNPRYQVTQFGKPVTLSCSQTLNHNVMYWYQQKSSQAPKLLFHYYDKDFNNEADTPDNFQSRRPNTSFCFLDIRSPGLGDTAMYLCATSSPSRGNEQFFGPGTRLTVL.